The 31 T cell receptor beta chains presented below share a single source sample, sequenced in a study of Ad26.COV2.S vaccination and SARS-CoV-2 variants. Documented treatment: about 20 received Ad26.COV2.S at low or high dose, single or two shots; 5 received placebo; per-sample allocation not given. Sample collection was performed on day 63 after the first vaccine or placebo injection. Repertoires were generated with immunoSEQ multiplex PCR, while TCRdb's copy carries only in-frame clones and drops some. The sample records 450,000 to 550,000 clones, about nine tenths being singletons. Sequenced here: peripheral blood, sampled in a trial of Ad26.COV2.S vaccine versus placebo. Receptors originate from a person aged 18 to 59 who received the Ad26.COV2.S COVID-19 vaccine or a placebo.

This clone was seen just once. The chain uses TRBV9 and TRBJ1-1; the D is unclear. The CDR3 consists of 13 residues. The V end lost 0 bases, the J end lost 1 base, and 4 bases lay between the germline ends. Germline values: CDR1 SGDLS, CDR2 YYNGEE. For the CDR3, the DNA is TGTGCCAGCAGCGTAGCCCAGAACACTGAAGCTTTCTTT. Its translation: CASSVAQNTEAFF.

This chain connects TRBV6-4 to TRBJ1-5, with TRBD1 matching 8 bases. Germline V CDR1 and CDR2: MRHNA, SNTAGT. V lost 3 bases and J lost 0; bases outside the gene matches: 4. The length of the CDR3 is 16 residues. The CDR3 is CASSEGQGDSNQPQHF. The CDR3, as DNA: TGTGCCAGCAGTGAAGGACAGGGCGATAGCAATCAGCCCCAGCATTTT.

This clone was observed a single time. The chain is built from TRBV28 and TRBJ2-7; 11 bases match TRBD2. The germline gives CDR1 MDHEN, CDR2 SYDVKM. CDR3 length: 13 residues. V was clipped by 8 bases and J by 3 bases; unmatched bases: 3. CDR3 amino acids: CASDLAGGYEQYF. For the CDR3, the DNA is TGTGCCAGCGATCTAGCGGGGGGCTACGAGCAGTACTTC.

This chain links TRBV10-3 with TRBJ1-4; D remains unclear. The CDR3 is made up of 14 amino acids. Trimming removed 0 bases at V and 8 bases at J, with 10 bases between. Germline V gene lookup returns CDR1 ENHRY and CDR2 SYGVKD. For the CDR3, the DNA is TGTGCCATCAGTGAGTCAGGGTTTGGGGAAAAACTGTTTTTT. This encodes CAISESGFGEKLFF.

The V gene is TRBV9, the J gene TRBJ2-5, with 7 bases fitting TRBD2. Germline V gene data show CDR1 as SGDLS and CDR2 as YYNGEE. CDR3 length: 14 amino acids. The V gene end was trimmed by 4 bases and the J gene end by 1 base; junction bases not matched to a gene: 4. CDR3 protein: CASSSWTSQETQYF. Here the CDR3 DNA reads TGTGCCAGCAGCTCATGGACTAGCCAAGAGACCCAGTACTTC.

V usage is TRBV7-8 and J usage is TRBJ2-7; 8 nucleotides match TRBD2. Germline V gene data show CDR1 as SGHVS and CDR2 as FQNEAQ. The V and J ends lost 1 base and 1 base, in that order; junction bases with no gene match: 3. The CDR3 has 15 residues. CDR3 in amino acids: CASSLGGGISYEQYF. The CDR3 nucleotides are TGTGCCAGCAGCTTAGGCGGGGGGATATCCTACGAGCAGTACTTC.

This clone was counted ten times or more. The genes are TRBV5-8 and TRBJ1-2; 7 bases match TRBD1. CDR3 length: 16 residues. Germline V gene data show CDR1 as SGHTS and CDR2 as YDEGEE. V lost 0 bases, J lost 8 bases, and 13 bases stayed unmatched. CDR3 sequence reads: CASSLGPGQRYWGYTF. In nucleotides, the CDR3 is TGTGCCAGCAGCTTGGGACCGGGACAGCGGTATTGGGGCTACACCTTC.

This clone was seen a few times. CDR3 loop: CASGGVHEQYF. The DNA for the CDR3 is TGTGCCAGTGGTGGGGTCCACGAGCAGTACTTC. V gene TRBV27 combines with J gene TRBJ2-7; D remains unclear. Germline V lookup: CDR1 MNHEY, CDR2 SMNVEV (reference sequence). This CDR3 contains 11 residues. Trimming removed 9 bases from V and 5 bases from J, with 11 bases in between.

The chain couples TRBV4-3 to TRBJ1-2, with unresolved D. Per germline, CDR1 LGHNA and CDR2 YSLEER. The CDR3 is 15 amino acids. With 0 bases removed from V and 2 bases from J, the gap between germline ends came to 10 bases. CDR3: CASSQDWQENYGYTF. CDR3 nucleotides: TGCGCCAGCAGCCAAGATTGGCAGGAAAACTATGGCTACACCTTC.

The rearrangement uses TRBV5-5 and TRBJ1-2; D not resolved. This CDR3 is built from 12 residues. CDR1 is SGHKS and CDR2 is YYEKEE in the germline V gene (reference sequence). V was clipped by 2 bases and J by 8 bases, with 10 bases between them. CDR3 in amino acids: CASSFQQFGYTF. DNA for the CDR3: TGTGCCAGCAGCTTCCAACAGTTCGGCTACACCTTC.

The gene calls are TRBV6-2 or TRBV6-3 and TRBJ2-2; TRBD1 matches 7 bases. Germline CDR1 and CDR2: MNHEY and SVGEGT. V was pared by 2 bases and J by 4 bases, with 1 base of the junction left unmatched. The CDR3 is 14 amino acids. The CDR3 sequence is CASSYGTVTGELFF. The CDR3 DNA reads as TGTGCCAGCAGTTACGGGACAGTCACCGGGGAGCTGTTTTTT.

The chain carries TRBV19 and TRBJ1-5; D unresolved. CDR1 is LNHDA and CDR2 is SQIVND in the germline V gene (reference sequence). V was shortened by 1 base and J by 0 bases, with 13 bases between the two germline ends. This CDR3 spans 17 amino acids. The CDR3 bases are TGTGCCAGTAGTATAGCCCGACGGCAGAATAGCAATCAGCCCCAGCATTTT. Amino acid sequence: CASSIARRQNSNQPQHF.

In this sample, this clone turned up once. The genes are TRBV6-5 and TRBJ1-5; D is possibly TRBD1 (5 bases). With 6 bases removed from V and 3 bases from J, the gap between germline ends came to 12 bases. Germline CDR1 reads MNHEY; CDR2 reads SVGAGI. The CDR3 runs to 14 residues. The CDR3 is CASSYDSLNQPQHF. In DNA form, the CDR3 reads TGTGCCAGCAGCTACGACAGCCTCAATCAGCCCCAGCATTTT.

The chain combines TRBV21-1 with TRBJ1-1. TRBV21-1 is termed a pseudogene. This CDR3 comprises 18 residues. DNA of the CDR3: TGTGCCAGCAGCAAAGCTAGAGGGTTCACACTGAGTGGCACTGAAGCTTTCTTT. Its protein is CASSKARGFTLSGTEAFF.

The V call is TRBV11-1, the J call TRBJ1-4, with a tentative D call TRBD1 (5 bases). Germline V gene data show CDR1 as SGHAT and CDR2 as FQDESV (reference sequence). With 5 bases removed from V and 3 bases from J, the gap between germline ends came to 16 bases. This CDR3 comprises 16 residues. CDR3 amino acids: CASSTNGGLANEKLFF. DNA of the CDR3: TGTGCCAGCAGCACCAACGGGGGGTTGGCTAATGAAAAACTGTTTTTT.

The gene calls are TRBV2 and TRBJ1-5; a possible D gene is TRBD1 (6 bases). V was pared by 7 bases and J by 4 bases, with 11 bases between. Per germline, CDR1 SNHLY and CDR2 FYNNEI. This CDR3 spans 13 amino acids. The DNA for the CDR3 is TGTGCCAGCAAGGGGGGGCCTAATCAGCCCCAGCATTTT. Its protein product is CASKGGPNQPQHF.

This chain uses TRBV28 with TRBJ2-1, with D tentatively TRBD1 (5 bases). This CDR3 contains 17 residues. With 5 bases removed from V and 2 bases from J, the gap between germline ends came to 19 bases. The germline gives CDR1 MDHEN, CDR2 SYDVKM. CDR3 residues: CASSDARQYRAYNEQFF. The CDR3 DNA is TGTGCCAGCAGTGATGCGCGACAGTATCGGGCCTACAATGAGCAGTTCTTC.

This sequence joins TRBV19 and TRBJ1-5; D gene unclear. In germline, CDR1 is LNHDA, CDR2 SQIVND (reference sequence). The CDR3 has 16 amino acids. Trimming left V 7 bases short and J 0 bases short, with 16 bases between. Here the CDR3 DNA reads TGTGCCAGTATACGAAAGTCCAGTGATAGCAATCAGCCCCAGCATTTT. The encoded protein is CASIRKSSDSNQPQHF. The full variable domain, in which reference TRBV19 and TRBJ1-5 provide the parts outside the CDR3, is DGGITQSPKYLFRKEGQNVTLSCEQNLNHDAMYWYRQDPGQGLRLIYYSQIVNDFQKGDIAEGYSVSREKKESFPLTVTSAQKNPTAFYLCASIRKSSDSNQPQHFGDGTRLSIL.

CDR3 in amino acids: CASSQVVLGYEQYF. The CDR3 DNA follows: TGTGCCAGCAGCCAAGTCGTCTTAGGTTACGAGCAGTACTTC. The chain has TRBV3-1 (or the pseudogene TRBV3-2) and TRBJ2-7, with unresolved D. The germline V gene encodes CDR1 LGHDT and CDR2 YNNKEL (reference sequence). V was shortened by 1 base and J by 4 bases, with 11 bases between the two germline ends. The CDR3 sequence is 14 residues long.

The chain joins TRBV7-9 to TRBJ2-7; D remains ambiguous. Germline V gene lookup returns CDR1 SEHNR and CDR2 FQNEAQ (reference sequence). There are 14 residues in the CDR3. V dropped 5 bases and J dropped 7 bases, with 18 bases sitting between them. CDR3 DNA sequence: TGTGCCAGCAGCCCTACGACCGTCTGGGGAGAGCAGTACTTC. Protein sequence: CASSPTTVWGEQYF.

Here the CDR3 reads CASTPPPLNTEAFF. The CDR3 DNA reads TGTGCCAGCACGCCCCCCCCTCTGAACACTGAAGCTTTCTTT. The chain carries TRBV2 and TRBJ1-1; D unresolved. The CDR3 runs to 14 residues. CDR1 is SNHLY and CDR2 is FYNNEI in the germline V gene. The germline V and J ends were trimmed by 7 bases and 0 bases, with 12 bases remaining between them.

J is TRBJ2-7 and V is TRBV27; 8 bases match TRBD1. The CDR3 is 15 amino acids. The J segment lost 3 bases and the V segment lost 6 bases, leaving 10 bases of the junction unmatched. Per the germline V gene, CDR1 is MNHEY and CDR2 is SMNVEV (reference sequence). CDR3 nucleotides: TGTGCCAGCAGCAGGGACAGGAAAGGGTACTACGAGCAGTACTTC. Protein product: CASSRDRKGYYEQYF.

The chain is built from TRBV6-6 and TRBJ2-7, with D possibly being TRBD1 (6 bases). V lost 2 bases and J 4 bases, leaving 15 bases between the germline ends. The V gene's germline CDR1 is MNHNY and CDR2 SVGAGI (reference sequence). The CDR3 loop spans 15 amino acids. CDR3 sequence: CASSYEAGVSYEQYF. The CDR3 bases are TGTGCCAGCAGTTACGAGGCAGGGGTGAGTTACGAGCAGTACTTC.

V gene TRBV2 combines with J gene TRBJ2-1; possible D gene TRBD2, 6 bases. V was cut by 6 bases and J by 2 bases, with 14 bases left in between. Germline lookup yields CDR1 SNHLY and CDR2 FYNNEI. The CDR3 consists of 15 residues. Here the CDR3 reads CASRGLGSAYNEQFF. The CDR3 DNA reads as TGTGCCAGCAGGGGACTTGGGTCGGCCTACAATGAGCAGTTCTTC.

The rearrangement links TRBV5-5 to TRBJ1-2; D is uncertain. This CDR3 is built from 13 residues. Germline V gene data show CDR1 as SGHKS and CDR2 as YYEKEE (reference sequence). V was trimmed by 1 base and J by 1 base, leaving 5 bases between them. The CDR3 DNA reads as TGTGCCAGCAGCTTGTTCCGTAACTATGGCTACACCTTC. This translates into CASSLFRNYGYTF. The whole variable domain, remainder taken from reference TRBV5-5 and TRBJ1-2, is DAGVTQSPTHLIKTRGQQVTLRCSPISGHKSVSWYQQVLGQGPQFIFQYYEKEERGRGNFPDRFSARQFPNYSSELNVNALLLGDSALYLCASSLFRNYGYTFGSGTRLTVV.

J is TRBJ2-5 and V is TRBV5-1; D is unresolved. V lost 0 bases, J lost 1 base, and 7 bases lay in between. This CDR3 is 14 amino acids long. Germline CDR1 is SGHRS and CDR2 is YFSETQ. The CDR3 nucleotides read TGCGCCAGCAGCTTGGGGGCGCCCCAAGAGACCCAGTACTTC. Protein sequence: CASSLGAPQETQYF.

The chain recombines TRBV11-1 with TRBJ2-1, with 12 bases aligning to TRBD1. From germline, CDR1 is SGHAT and CDR2 FQDESV (reference sequence). The CDR3 has 15 residues. Trimming took 6 bases from V and 8 from J; bases not matched to a gene: 8. The CDR3 reads CASRDLGQGAYEQFF. CDR3 DNA sequence: TGTGCCAGCAGGGACCTGGGACAGGGGGCTTATGAGCAGTTCTTC.

The chain is built from TRBV6-6 and TRBJ2-3; D possibly corresponds to TRBD1 (8 bases). The germline CDR1 and CDR2 sequences are MNHNY and SVGAGI (reference sequence). The CDR3 consists of 16 residues. V was clipped by 8 bases and J by 3 bases, with 21 bases between them. The CDR3 DNA sequence: TGTGCCAGCTCAAGAACCGGACAGGGAGGGACAGATACGCAGTATTTT. Translated, it gives CASSRTGQGGTDTQYF.

J is TRBJ2-2 and V is TRBV24-1; D is perhaps TRBD2 (5 bases). The CDR3 is 16 amino acids. The germline gives CDR1 KGHDR, CDR2 SFDVKD. V gave up 4 bases and J gave up 1 base, with 12 bases separating them. The CDR3 DNA sequence: TGTGCCACCAGTGACCCGTCGGGGTGGAACACCGGGGAGCTGTTTTTT. Protein product: CATSDPSGWNTGELFF.

The chain joins TRBV18 to TRBJ2-5; D possibly corresponds to TRBD2 (5 bases). CDR1 and CDR2 from the germline V gene are KGHSH and LQKENI. The V end lost 0 bases, the J end lost 0 bases, and 8 bases lay between the germline ends. CDR3 length equals 15 residues. The CDR3 here is CASSPPGVYQETQYF. The CDR3 nucleotides are TGTGCCAGCTCACCACCCGGGGTGTACCAAGAGACCCAGTACTTC. Based on the CDR3 plus reference TRBV18 and TRBJ2-5, the full variable domain is NAGVMQNPRHLVRRRGQEARLRCSPMKGHSHVYWYRQLPEEGLKFMVYLQKENIIDESGMPKERFSAEFPKEGPSILRIQQVVRGDSAAYFCASSPPGVYQETQYFGPGTRLLVL.

The V call is TRBV29-1, the J call TRBJ2-2, with a tentative D call TRBD2 (5 bases). Trimming removed 3 bases from V and 2 bases from J, with 10 bases in between. The germline V gene has CDR1 SQVTM and CDR2 ANQGSEA. The CDR3 has 14 residues. The CDR3 region is CSVDGGLNTGELFF. In DNA form, the CDR3 reads TGCAGCGTTGATGGAGGCTTAAACACCGGGGAGCTGTTTTTT.